This T cell receptor beta chain was recorded in a study of blood T cell repertoires in COVID-19. Study in general: The United States, Italy and Spain provided the acute and convalescent COVID-19 samples. The analysed material was cDNA or gDNA that came from T cells, B-cell-depleted T cells, or PBMCs.

In the authors' methods: Reference gene primer amplification in the assay estimated nucleated cell counts. The repertoire was sequenced with immunoSEQ multiplex PCR; TCRdb's copy has only in-frame clones and lacks some. Clone size and the V and J calls come from that table; the DNA yielded D and trimming. The table has 140,000 to 150,000 clones, about 80% seen once. Sequenced material: peripheral blood. This TCR derives from a man aged 65 to 85 who had recovered from COVID-19.

The DNA for the CDR3 is TGCGCCAGCAGCAGTGGACTAGCGGACGAGCAGTACTTC. Translated: CASSSGLADEQYF. The chain links TRBV5-1 to TRBJ2-7; 10 nucleotides agree with TRBD2. The ends lost 4 bases at V and 5 bases at J; junction bases unmatched: 3. The germline gives CDR1 SGHRS, CDR2 YFSETQ. The CDR3 totals 13 residues.